This section outlines one T cell receptor beta chain sequence together with its context. This entry belongs to a study of blood T cell repertoires in COVID-19. Study in general: The United States, Italy and Spain were the sources of the acute and convalescent COVID-19 samples. PBMCs, B-cell-depleted T cells, or T cells provided the cDNA or gDNA that made up the material.

This CDR3 spans 18 amino acids. V shed 6 bases, J shed 5 bases, and the junction held 10 bases outside the gene matches. Germline CDR1 ENHRY, CDR2 SYGVKD. Some clones are missing from TCRdb's copy, which holds only in-frame ones; the method was immunoSEQ multiplex PCR. The table includes roughly 230,000 clones, 90% detected once. Followed over time, Seattle patients had been enrolled while infection was active. Sequencing was performed on peripheral blood. The chain has TRBV10-3 and TRBJ2-2; 15 nucleotides align to TRBD2. The sequence was collected from a woman aged 55-70 years with COVID-19, enrolled during active disease. The chain's CDR3 is CAISAGLAGGQLTGELFF. CDR3 DNA: TGTGCCATCAGCGCCGGACTAGCGGGGGGGCAACTTACCGGGGAGCTGTTTTTT.